The sequence of this T cell receptor (beta chain) was determined in a study of radiation and T cells in renal cell carcinoma. Overall study results and limits: Top 100 clonotypes averaged about 50% in irradiated versus around 45% in nephrectomy-only tumors. Dominant CDR3 motifs occupied more repertoire in irradiated than control tumors.

Libraries were prepared by immunoSEQ multiplex PCR; TCRdb keeps only in-frame clonotypes and omits some of them. The repertoire holds some 5,600 clones, with 68% as singletons. A word on this clone: Its antigen remains unidentified.

Treatment of the sample: treatment-naive control, cytoreductive nephrectomy. Controls were unirradiated tumors from treatment-naive cytoreductive nephrectomy patients. Sample: tumor tissue, taken from a patient whose treatment was nephrectomy without radiotherapy. The TCR originated in a human donor with renal cell carcinoma.

CDR3: CASSLSSIWSSYNEQFF. CDR3 DNA sequence: TGTGCCAGCAGCTTAAGTAGTATTTGGAGCTCCTACAATGAGCAGTTCTTC. The genes are TRBV5-7 and TRBJ2-1, with D unresolved. TRBV5-7 carries the ORF label, with uncertain function. The CDR3 is 17 residues long. Between the trimmed V and J ends, which lost 2 bases and 0 bases, there was a span of 15 bases.